The 12 T cell receptor beta chains listed next were all sequenced from one sample in a study of preoperative IRX-2 immunotherapy in early breast cancer. The sample's treatment: preoperative locoregional IRX-2 cytokine immunotherapy. Clones were read by immunoSEQ multiplex PCR, and TCRdb kept only the in-frame ones, dropping some. The top ten clones hold around 2.2% of a sample with around 25,000 clones, roughly 80% of them seen once. Sequenced material: lymph node tissue, taken before IRX-2 immunotherapy. The receptor set was obtained from a human donor with breast cancer.

Comments on this clone: Because the CDR3's place on the DNA is in doubt, the DNA is left out and the CDR3 is given as listed by TCRdb. The chain links TRBV29-1 to TRBJ1-2; the table's TRBD1 call for D was not verified on the DNA. From germline, CDR1 is SQVTM and CDR2 ANQGSEA. A total of 15 residues make up the CDR3, ends included. The CDR3 loop is CSARGTEDFGDGYTF.

V and J are TRBV19 and TRBJ2-1; 7 nucleotides line up with TRBD2. V shed 4 bases and J 0 bases; nucleotides not matched to a gene: 3. Looked up from germline, CDR1 is LNHDA and CDR2 is SQIVND (reference sequence). This CDR3 contains 15 residues. Here the CDR3 reads CASSNRDYSYNEQFF. As DNA, the CDR3 is TGTGCCAGTAGTAACCGGGACTACTCCTACAATGAGCAGTTCTTC.

The rearrangement uses TRBV10-2 and TRBJ1-4; 8 bases line up with TRBD1. The CDR3 consists of 15 residues. Germline trimming cut 5 bases from V and 7 bases from J; bases unmatched to any gene: 9. The germline V gene encodes CDR1 WSHSY and CDR2 SAAADI. This CDR3 reads CASSPSTGEGEKLFF. The CDR3 nucleotides are TGCGCCAGCAGTCCCTCGACAGGGGAAGGTGAAAAACTGTTTTTT.

The chain recombines TRBV6-8 with TRBJ1-5, with no clear D. The V gene's germline CDR1 is MNHGY and CDR2 SAAAGT. Trimming took off 7 bases at V and 2 bases at J, with 9 bases between the two ends. CDR3 length: 13 amino acids. CDR3 protein: CASIGEGNQPQHF. CDR3 nucleotides: TGTGCCAGCATCGGAGAAGGCAATCAGCCCCAGCATTTT.

The chain carries TRBV28 and TRBJ1-5; the match to TRBD1 covers 9 bases. V was pared by 5 bases and J by 0 bases, with 14 bases of the junction left unmatched. Germline V gene lookup returns CDR1 MDHEN and CDR2 SYDVKM. This CDR3 comprises 19 residues. In DNA, the CDR3 is TGTGCCAGCAGTGTAACCCCCGGGACAGGGAGCTTTAGCAATCAGCCCCAGCATTTT. The encoded protein is CASSVTPGTGSFSNQPQHF.

The chain uses TRBV5-1 and TRBJ1-6, with D tentatively TRBD1 (5 bases). Trimming cost V 0 bases and J 2 bases, with 15 bases left between them. The CDR3 has 18 amino acids. The germline V gene has CDR1 SGHRS and CDR2 YFSETQ. CDR3 bases: TGCGCCAGCAGCTTGGGAGCGTCGCAGGGAACCTATAATTCACCCCTCCACTTT. Protein product: CASSLGASQGTYNSPLHF.

This clone has a handful of counts. The chain carries TRBV6-8 and TRBJ2-3, with D tentatively TRBD1 (6 bases). Germline assignment: CDR1 MNHGY and CDR2 SAAAGT. Trimming stripped 5 bases from V and 4 bases from J, with 16 bases between. The length of the CDR3 is 15 residues. In DNA form, the CDR3 reads TGTGCCAGCAGTCCACAGGGTATGGGTCCAGATACGCAGTATTTT. This sequence encodes CASSPQGMGPDTQYF.

This clone occurred once. This chain joins TRBV5-1 and TRBJ2-1; 12 bases line up with TRBD2. V was clipped by 0 bases and J by 4 bases; unmatched bases: 8. CDR1 is SGHRS, CDR2 YFSETQ, per germline. CDR3 size: 18 residues. The CDR3 is CASSLDPSGGANYNEQFF. CDR3 DNA sequence: TGCGCCAGCAGCTTGGATCCTAGCGGGGGGGCGAATTACAATGAGCAGTTCTTC.

The chain links TRBV19 to TRBJ2-2, with 12 positions matching TRBD2. J was trimmed by 6 bases and V by 6 bases; bases with no gene match: 5. The CDR3 loop spans 15 amino acids. Per the germline V gene, CDR1 is LNHDA and CDR2 is SQIVND (reference sequence). CDR3 loop: CASRVTSGGSGELFF. DNA for the CDR3: TGTGCCAGTAGGGTGACTAGCGGGGGATCCGGGGAGCTGTTTTTT. Full variable domain (remainder filled in from reference TRBV19 and TRBJ2-2): DGGITQSPKYLFRKEGQNVTLSCEQNLNHDAMYWYRQDPGQGLRLIYYSQIVNDFQKGDIAEGYSVSREKKESFPLTVTSAQKNPTAFYLCASRVTSGGSGELFFGEGSRLTVL.

The count of this clone is one. This chain joins TRBV6-8 and TRBJ1-6; TRBD1 matches at 11 bases. Germline lookup yields CDR1 MNHGY and CDR2 SAAAGT. The V segment lost 0 bases and the J segment 1 base; nucleotides outside the gene matches: 5. CDR3 size: 19 residues. The CDR3 DNA follows: TGTGCCAGCAGTTACTCCAGGACAGGGGGCGCTTCCTATAATTCACCCCTCCACTTT. Encoded protein: CASSYSRTGGASYNSPLHF.

This clone was detected only once. The rearrangement joins TRBV11-3 to TRBJ2-5; 7 bases align to TRBD2. CDR3 length: 14 amino acids. The trim removed 3 bases at V and 7 bases at J, leaving 8 bases unmatched. Germline CDR1 reads SGHNT; CDR2 reads YENEEA. The CDR3 loop reads CASSFGWEGWTQYF. The CDR3 nucleotides read TGTGCCAGCAGCTTTGGCTGGGAGGGGTGGACCCAGTACTTC.

The rearrangement joins TRBV28 to TRBJ1-2; possible D gene TRBD1, 5 bases. The length of the CDR3 is 13 residues. Trimming took 6 bases from V and 0 from J, leaving 8 bases between them. From germline, CDR1 is MDHEN and CDR2 SYDVKM. CDR3 sequence reads: CASRLTANYGYTF. CDR3 nucleotides: TGTGCCAGCAGGCTGACAGCTAACTATGGCTACACCTTC.